The 3 T cell receptor beta chains given below trace back to one sample, sequenced in a study of blood T cell repertoires in COVID-19. Clones were read by immunoSEQ multiplex PCR, and TCRdb kept only the in-frame ones, dropping some. Of around 230,000 clones detected, around 80% appear once; the ten largest clones hold approximately 16%. Sequencing was performed on PBMCs or T cells enriched from blood (not recorded which). Receptors originate from a man in his forties or fifties who had recovered from COVID-19.

The V call is TRBV5-1, the J call TRBJ1-2; D is undetermined. The CDR3 contains 14 residues. Per germline, CDR1 SGHRS and CDR2 YFSETQ. Trimming removed 0 bases from V and 2 bases from J, with 8 bases in between. The CDR3 sequence is CASSLEALNYGYTF. The CDR3, as DNA: TGCGCCAGCAGCTTGGAAGCCCTGAACTATGGCTACACCTTC.

The chain recombines TRBV18 with TRBJ2-7, with 9 bases that match TRBD2. The CDR3 length is 15 residues. Germline V lookup: CDR1 KGHSH, CDR2 LQKENI. Unmatched junction bases numbered 5, after V lost 3 bases and J lost 2 bases. This chain's CDR3 is CASSPLAGGTYEQYF. The CDR3 DNA reads as TGTGCCAGCTCACCCCTGGCGGGGGGGACCTACGAGCAGTACTTC.

This clone appeared many times. The V call is TRBV12-3 or TRBV12-4, the J call TRBJ2-5; D unresolved. CDR3 length equals 13 residues. V gave up 1 base and J gave up 4 bases, with 7 bases separating them. The DNA for the CDR3 is TGTGCCAGCAGTTTAGTAGTACGAGAGACCCAGTACTTC. It yields the protein CASSLVVRETQYF.